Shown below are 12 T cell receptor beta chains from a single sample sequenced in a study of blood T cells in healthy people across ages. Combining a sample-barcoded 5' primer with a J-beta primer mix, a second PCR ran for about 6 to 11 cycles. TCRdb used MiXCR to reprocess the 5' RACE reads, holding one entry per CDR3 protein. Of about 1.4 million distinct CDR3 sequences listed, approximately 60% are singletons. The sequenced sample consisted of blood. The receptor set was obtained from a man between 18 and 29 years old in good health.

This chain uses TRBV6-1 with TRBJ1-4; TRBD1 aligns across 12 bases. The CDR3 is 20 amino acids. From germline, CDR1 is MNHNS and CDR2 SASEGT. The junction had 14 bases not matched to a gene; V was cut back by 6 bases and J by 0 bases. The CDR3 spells CASRTPGTGGLYATNEKLFF. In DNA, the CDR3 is TGTGCCAGCAGGACCCCCGGGACAGGGGGCCTATACGCAACTAATGAAAAACTGTTTTTT.

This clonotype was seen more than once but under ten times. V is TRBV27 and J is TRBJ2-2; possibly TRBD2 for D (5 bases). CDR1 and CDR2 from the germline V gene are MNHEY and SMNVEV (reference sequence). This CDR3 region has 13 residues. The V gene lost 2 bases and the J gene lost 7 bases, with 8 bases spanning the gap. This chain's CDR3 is CASSLGRGGELFF. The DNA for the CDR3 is TGTGCCAGCAGTTTAGGTCGGGGCGGGGAGCTGTTTTTT.

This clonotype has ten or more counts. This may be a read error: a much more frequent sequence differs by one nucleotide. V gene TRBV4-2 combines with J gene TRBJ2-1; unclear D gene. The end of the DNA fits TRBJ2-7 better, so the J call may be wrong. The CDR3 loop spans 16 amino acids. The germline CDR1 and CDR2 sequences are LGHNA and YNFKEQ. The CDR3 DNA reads TGTGCCAGCAGCCAAGATCTGAGCACACCCTACAATGAGCAGTACTTC. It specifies CASSQDLSTPYNEQYF.

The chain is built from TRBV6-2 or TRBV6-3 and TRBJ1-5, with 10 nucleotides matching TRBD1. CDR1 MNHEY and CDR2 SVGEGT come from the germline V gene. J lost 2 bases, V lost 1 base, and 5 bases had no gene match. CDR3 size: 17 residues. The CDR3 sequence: CASSYWDRGSGNQPQHF. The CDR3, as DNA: TGTGCCAGCAGTTACTGGGACAGGGGATCGGGCAATCAGCCCCAGCATTTT.

The CDR3 sequence: CASSRRAGGPETGELFF. The CDR3 DNA is TGTGCCAGCAGTAGAAGAGCGGGAGGCCCTGAAACCGGGGAGCTGTTTTTT. V is TRBV12-3 or TRBV12-4 and J is TRBJ2-2, with TRBD2 matching 9 bases. J lost 5 bases, V lost 5 bases, and 12 bases had no gene match. CDR3 length equals 17 residues.

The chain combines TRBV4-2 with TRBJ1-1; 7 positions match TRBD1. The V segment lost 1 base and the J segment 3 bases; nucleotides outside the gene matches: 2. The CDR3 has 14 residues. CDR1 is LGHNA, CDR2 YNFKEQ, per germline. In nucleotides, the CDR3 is TGTGCCAGCAGCCAAGGGGGACAGTACACTGAAGCTTTCTTT. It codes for CASSQGGQYTEAFF.

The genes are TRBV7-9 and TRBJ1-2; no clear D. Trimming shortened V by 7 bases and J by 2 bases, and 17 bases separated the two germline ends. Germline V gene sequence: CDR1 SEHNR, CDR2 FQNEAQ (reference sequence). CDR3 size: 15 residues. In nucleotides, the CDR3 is TGTGCCAGCATCCCGGTCCGGGGTGACAACTATGGCTACACCTTC. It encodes CASIPVRGDNYGYTF.

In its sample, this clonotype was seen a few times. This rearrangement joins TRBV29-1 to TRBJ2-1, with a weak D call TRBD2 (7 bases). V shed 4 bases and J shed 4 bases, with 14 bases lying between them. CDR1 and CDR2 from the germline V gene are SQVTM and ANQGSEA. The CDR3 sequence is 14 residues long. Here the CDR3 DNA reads TGCAGCGTTGGGGGGGGCATCAGTTACAATGAGCAGTTCTTC. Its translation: CSVGGGISYNEQFF.

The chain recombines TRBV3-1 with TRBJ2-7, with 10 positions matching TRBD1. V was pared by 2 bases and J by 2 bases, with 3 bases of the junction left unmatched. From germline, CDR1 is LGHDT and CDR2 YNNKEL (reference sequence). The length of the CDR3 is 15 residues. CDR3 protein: CASSQRGTGAYEQYF. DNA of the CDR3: TGTGCCAGCAGCCAACGGGGGACAGGGGCCTACGAGCAGTACTTC.

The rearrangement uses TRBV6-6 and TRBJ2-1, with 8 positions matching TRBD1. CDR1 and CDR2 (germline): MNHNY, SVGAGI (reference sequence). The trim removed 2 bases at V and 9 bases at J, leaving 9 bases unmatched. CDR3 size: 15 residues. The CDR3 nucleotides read TGTGCCAGCAGTTACACAACCAACAGGGGGGCTGAGCAGTTCTTC. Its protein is CASSYTTNRGAEQFF.

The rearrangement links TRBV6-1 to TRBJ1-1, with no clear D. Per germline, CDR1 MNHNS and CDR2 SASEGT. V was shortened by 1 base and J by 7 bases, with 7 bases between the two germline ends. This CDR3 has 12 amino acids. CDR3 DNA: TGTGCCAGCAGTGAAGTAGGCATTGAAGCTTTCTTT. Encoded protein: CASSEVGIEAFF.

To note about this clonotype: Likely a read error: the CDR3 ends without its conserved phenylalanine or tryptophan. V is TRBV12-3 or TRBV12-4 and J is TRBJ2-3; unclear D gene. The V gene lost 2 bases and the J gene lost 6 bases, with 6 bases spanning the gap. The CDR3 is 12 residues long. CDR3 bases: TGTGCCAGCAGTTTATATTCGGATACGCAGTATTCT. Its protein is CASSLYSDTQYS.